Listed below are T cell receptor beta chains from one sample, sequenced in a study of technical replicates of blood from a few donors. Sequenced by immunoSEQ multiplex PCR; TCRdb stores in-frame clones only, minus some. There are about 75,000 clones in the sample; 95% to 97% occur only once, and roughly 0.3% lies in the top ten. The specimen was T cells isolated from PBMCs. Receptors originate from a human donor in good health. Each CDR3 is given with its conserved first and last residue. The D gene is left open where the match is weak. For some rows the clone size is stated as once, few or many, or as a class when expanded; others skip it.

D gene | J gene | V gene | clone size | CDR3 protein | CDR3 DNA
TRBD2 | TRBJ2-1 | TRBV9 | - | CASSPVAGGLPHEQFF | TGTGCCAGCAGCCCTGTCGCGGGAGGGCTCCCCCATGAGCAGTTCTTC
- | TRBJ1-1 | TRBV7-9 | - | CASSLPYTEAFF | TGTGCCAGCAGCCTCCCCTACACTGAAGCTTTCTTT
- | TRBJ1-4 | TRBV7-8 | - | CASSLEASNGEKLFF | TGTGCCAGCAGCTTAGAAGCCTCTAACGGTGAAAAACTGTTTTTT
TRBD1 | TRBJ2-3 | TRBV11-2 | - | CASSQGQSTDTQYF | TGTGCCAGCAGCCAGGGACAGAGCACAGATACGCAGTATTTT
TRBD2 | TRBJ2-7 | TRBV7-3 | - | CASSPNSAGVGHEQYF | TGTGCCAGCAGCCCAAACTCAGCGGGAGTCGGCCACGAGCAGTACTTC
- | TRBJ2-7 | TRBV5-1 | - | CASSLDGLTYEQYF | TGCGCCAGCAGCTTGGATGGACTGACCTACGAGCAGTACTTC
TRBD1 | TRBJ2-7 | TRBV6-1 | once | CASSESWTGRYEQYF | TGTGCCAGCAGTGAATCTTGGACAGGCCGCTACGAGCAGTACTTC
TRBD2 | TRBJ2-1 | TRBV7-2 | - | CASSLATSGSNEQFF | TGTGCCAGCAGCTTAGCGACTAGCGGGAGCAATGAGCAGTTCTTC
TRBD1 | TRBJ2-1 | TRBV25-1 | - | CASSGQGYNEQFF | TGTGCCAGCAGTGGACAGGGCTACAATGAGCAGTTCTTC
- | TRBJ2-2 | TRBV27 | - | CASSILLVGEHTGELFF | TGTGCCAGCAGTATCCTTCTAGTAGGAGAACACACCGGGGAGCTGTTTTTT
- | TRBJ1-1 | TRBV28 | - | CASSSGAVPAEAFF | TGTGCCAGCAGTTCCGGAGCCGTGCCCGCTGAAGCTTTCTTT
- | TRBJ1-2 | TRBV4-3 | - | CASSQEWGDYGYTF | TGCGCCAGCAGCCAGGAATGGGGGGACTATGGCTACACCTTC
- | TRBJ1-2 | TRBV19 | - | CASSSPGYGYTF | TGTGCCAGTAGTTCCCCCGGCTATGGCTACACCTTC
- | TRBJ1-1 | TRBV2 | - | CASSVQGSYLGTEAFF | TGTGCCAGCAGTGTGCAGGGGTCCTACTTGGGCACTGAAGCTTTCTTT
- | TRBJ2-3 | TRBV19 | - | CASSGPEYTDTQYF | TGTGCCAGTAGTGGGCCAGAATACACAGATACGCAGTATTTT
TRBD1 | TRBJ1-2 | TRBV10-3 | - | CAISFKSKQGGGYTF | TGTGCCATCAGCTTTAAAAGCAAACAGGGGGGAGGCTACACCTTC
TRBD2 | TRBJ2-1 | TRBV7-9 | - | CASSLAPTSGRVHEQFF | TGTGCCAGCAGCTTAGCGCCGACTAGCGGGAGAGTTCATGAGCAGTTCTTC
TRBD1 | TRBJ1-1 | TRBV5-1 | - | CASRRKTGEVTEAFF | TGCGCCAGCAGAAGAAAGACAGGGGAGGTAACTGAAGCTTTCTTT
TRBD1 | TRBJ2-7 | TRBV28 | - | CASSLWTGSIGQYF | TGTGCCAGCAGTCTCTGGACAGGGAGCATAGGGCAGTACTTC
- | TRBJ2-3 | TRBV5-1 | - | CASSQSLHREDTQYF | TGCGCCAGCAGTCAATCTTTACACAGGGAAGATACGCAGTATTTT
TRBD1 | TRBJ1-2 | TRBV4-3 | - | CASSQDGTGYGYTF | TGCGCCAGCAGCCAAGACGGGACAGGGTACGGCTACACCTTC
- | TRBJ1-3 | TRBV28 | - | CASRLGSPGNTIYF | TGTGCCAGCAGATTGGGCAGCCCTGGAAACACCATATATTTT
- | TRBJ2-7 | TRBV27 | - | CASSPGGKDYEQYF | TGTGCCAGCAGTCCGGGCGGGAAGGACTACGAGCAGTACTTC
TRBD2 | TRBJ2-3 | TRBV10-3 | - | CATSSSGSEDTQYF | TGTGCCACCTCATCTAGCGGGAGCGAGGATACGCAGTATTTT
TRBD2 | TRBJ2-2 | TRBV11-3 | - | CASSLILAGGRSGELFF | TGTGCCAGCAGCTTAATACTAGCGGGAGGGAGGAGCGGGGAGCTGTTTTTT
- | TRBJ1-5 | TRBV7-9 | - | CASSLGDSHNQPQHF | TGTGCCAGCAGCTTAGGCGACTCACACAATCAGCCCCAGCATTTT
- | TRBJ2-1 | TRBV21-1 | - | CASSLDRVNYNEQFF | TGTGCCAGCAGCCTGGACAGGGTAAACTACAATGAGCAGTTCTTC
- | TRBJ1-1 | TRBV30 | - | CASHLGGLANTEAFF | TGTGCCTCCCATTTGGGGGGATTGGCGAACACTGAAGCTTTCTTT
TRBD1 | TRBJ1-1 | TRBV11-2 | - | CASSPGGGTDFWNTEAFF | TGTGCCAGCAGCCCAGGGGGTGGGACAGATTTTTGGAACACTGAAGCTTTCTTT
TRBD1 | TRBJ2-1 | TRBV27 | - | CASRGQGDYEQFF | TGTGCCAGCAGGGGACAGGGGGACTATGAGCAGTTCTTC
TRBD1 | TRBJ1-1 | TRBV4-1 | - | CASSHPQDRPGGEAFF | TGCGCCAGCAGCCACCCCCAGGACAGGCCCGGGGGTGAAGCTTTCTTT
TRBD1 | TRBJ1-2 | TRBV6-5 | - | CASNPGTGGSGYTF | TGTGCCAGCAACCCCGGGACAGGAGGTTCAGGCTACACCTTC
- | TRBJ1-2 | TRBV5-1 | - | CASSLGDKYSYTF | TGCGCCAGCAGCTTGGGGGACAAGTATAGCTACACCTTC
TRBD2 | TRBJ2-5 | TRBV4-1 | - | CASSQEAGGPPETQYF | TGCGCCAGCAGCCAAGAAGCGGGAGGGCCCCCAGAGACCCAGTACTTC
TRBD1 | TRBJ1-2 | TRBV7-9 | - | CASSQRDSYGYTF | TGTGCCAGCAGCCAAAGGGACAGCTATGGCTACACCTTC
TRBD2 | TRBJ2-1 | TRBV5-6 | - | CASSLSALAVNEQFF | TGTGCCAGCAGCTTGTCGGCTCTAGCGGTCAATGAGCAGTTCTTC
- | TRBJ2-1 | TRBV29-1 | - | CSVEDPGGSGSYNEQFF | TGCAGCGTTGAAGATCCAGGGGGGAGCGGGAGTTACAATGAGCAGTTCTTC
- | TRBJ1-1 | TRBV6-6 | - | CATLNTEAFF | TGTGCCACTTTGAACACTGAAGCTTTCTTT
- | TRBJ2-2 | TRBV14 | - | CASSHLRGRGTGELFF | TGTGCCAGCAGCCACCTAAGGGGTAGGGGGACCGGGGAGCTGTTTTTT
- | TRBJ2-3 | TRBV5-1 | - | CASSLVGGVDTQYF | TGCGCCAGCAGCTTGGTAGGGGGGGTGGATACGCAGTATTTT
TRBD2 | TRBJ2-1 | TRBV14 | - | CASSLYLAGANEQFF | TGTGCCAGCAGCCTGTACCTAGCGGGAGCCAATGAGCAGTTCTTC
TRBD1 | TRBJ1-5 | TRBV6-1 | - | CASSARQGRQPQHF | TGTGCCAGCAGTGCGAGACAGGGGCGTCAGCCCCAGCATTTT
TRBD2 | TRBJ2-7 | TRBV2 | once | CASSPGLVSYEQYF | TGTGCCAGCAGTCCGGGACTAGTTTCGTACGAGCAGTACTTC
TRBD2 | TRBJ2-2 | TRBV5-8 | medium-sized | CASSSLAGDTGELFF | TGTGCCAGCAGCTCACTAGCGGGAGACACCGGGGAGCTGTTTTTT
- | TRBJ1-1 | TRBV5-5 | - | CASSPAGDTEAFF | TGTGCCAGCAGCCCGGCGGGGGACACTGAAGCTTTCTTT
- | TRBJ1-1 | TRBV5-8 | - | CASSPGQQNTEAFF | TGTGCCAGCAGCCCGGGACAACAGAACACTGAAGCTTTCTTT
TRBD1 | TRBJ2-3 | TRBV29-1 | - | CSVGPDRGIDTQYF | TGCAGCGTGGGCCCAGACAGGGGGATAGATACGCAGTATTTT
- | TRBJ1-1 | TRBV6-1 | - | CASSASRGFPEAFF | TGTGCCAGCAGTGCCTCTAGGGGTTTCCCTGAAGCTTTCTTT
- | TRBJ2-5 | TRBV13 | - | CASSLESGETQYF | TGTGCCAGCAGCTTAGAATCAGGGGAGACCCAGTACTTC
- | TRBJ1-1 | TRBV6-5 | - | CASSAGGRNTEAFF | TGTGCCAGCAGCGCCGGGGGACGCAACACTGAAGCTTTCTTT
TRBD1 | TRBJ1-2 | TRBV5-1 | - | CASSFSGTGAVYGYTF | TGCGCCAGCAGCTTTTCCGGGACAGGTGCCGTCTATGGCTACACCTTC
- | TRBJ1-1 | TRBV5-1 | - | CASSPTPGKGTEAFF | TGCGCCAGCAGCCCCACCCCTGGGAAGGGGACTGAAGCTTTCTTT
TRBD2 | TRBJ2-7 | TRBV18 | - | CASSPASGPYEQYF | TGTGCCAGCTCACCAGCTAGCGGACCCTACGAGCAGTACTTC
- | TRBJ1-4 | TRBV6-5 | - | CASSSGQFNEKLFF | TGTGCCAGCAGTTCCGGACAGTTTAATGAAAAACTGTTTTTT
- | TRBJ2-2 | TRBV18 | - | CASSPLTGTQNTGELFF | TGTGCCAGCTCACCATTGACCGGGACACAAAACACCGGGGAGCTGTTTTTT
TRBD2 | TRBJ2-5 | TRBV5-1 | - | CASSLGLAGVETQYF | TGCGCCAGCAGCCTCGGACTAGCGGGAGTGGAGACCCAGTACTTC
TRBD1 | TRBJ2-7 | TRBV9 | - | CASSGGTGTLVNVREQYF | TGTGCCAGCAGCGGCGGGACAGGGACTTTGGTTAATGTCCGGGAGCAGTACTTC
TRBD2 | TRBJ2-3 | TRBV9 | few | CASSVGSSGTTDTQYF | TGTGCCAGCAGCGTCGGATCTAGCGGGACCACAGATACGCAGTATTTT